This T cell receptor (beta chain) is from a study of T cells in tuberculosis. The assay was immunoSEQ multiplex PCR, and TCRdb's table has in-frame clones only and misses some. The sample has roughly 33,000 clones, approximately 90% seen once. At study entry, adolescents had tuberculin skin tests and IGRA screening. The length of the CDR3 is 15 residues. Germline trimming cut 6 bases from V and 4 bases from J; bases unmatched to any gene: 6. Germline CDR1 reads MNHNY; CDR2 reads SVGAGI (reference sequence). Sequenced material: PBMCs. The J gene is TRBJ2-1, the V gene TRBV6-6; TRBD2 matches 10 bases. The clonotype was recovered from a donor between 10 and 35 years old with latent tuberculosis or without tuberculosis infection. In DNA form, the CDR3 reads TGTGCCAGCAGGCCAACTAGCGGGATATACAATGAGCAGTTCTTC. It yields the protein CASRPTSGIYNEQFF.